One T cell receptor (beta chain) is described in this entry. What antigen it recognizes has not been identified. Base quality data are lacking; no much larger clone is found one base away. V sheds 5 bases and J sheds 4 bases, leaving 12 bases between their ends. CDR1 and CDR2 (SEHNR, FQNEAQ) derive from the germline V gene (reference sequence). Counted from cysteine to phenylalanine, this CDR3 has 14 amino acids. Just the 42-base CDR3 DNA is kept, in frame starting at base 1. Whole blood was collected in K2EDTA tubes by collaborating institutions according to the institutions' own protocols. For TCRbeta analysis, collaborators shipped samples in one of three forms: frozen whole blood, isolated PBMCs, or DNA extracted from either of those sample types. This record belongs to a study of blood T cell repertoires in COVID-19 (dated by TCRdb to 2018 to 2020). About the full investigation: Samples covering the acute and convalescent phases of COVID-19 were provided by collaborators in the United States, Italy and Spain. The material from the prospective study consisted of cDNA or gDNA derived from T cells, B-cell-depleted T cells, or PBMCs. Subjects who had been exposed to COVID-19, were actively infected with it, or had recovered from it provided the deeply sampled blood TCRbeta repertoires that made up the dataset. The repertoires were made available in a free public database intended to serve as a resource for research on the immune response to SARS-CoV-2. Samples were obtained from the ongoing ImmuneRACE study (first 160 participants) and from over a thousand subjects provided by 6 global collaborators. A de-identified subject ID, COVID-19 status, age in years and sex were almost always included in the sample metadata. Where available, HLA class I and class II types were obtained from metadata supplied by the sample provider rather than from assay-based typing.

TCRbeta CDR3 regions were amplified from genomic DNA by means of the immunoSEQ Assay, a bias-controlled multiplex PCR. The original pipeline was this. Nucleated cell counts per sample were estimated from amplification of reference gene primers within the assay. To quantify the absolute abundance of each unique TCRbeta CDR3 rearrangement, sequence reads were collapsed and filtered. For each sample, productive Simpson clonality was calculated by taking the square root of Simpson's diversity index across productive rearrangements. TCRdb holds this immuneACCESS table with in-frame rearrangements only. Some clones are missing; in checked studies, unresolved V genes explain under half, and the rest has no known cause. V and J calls and clone size are as listed in that table; D and trimming were resolved from the DNA. This sample has some 76,000 clones in its table, and roughly nine tenths of those were observed once. The biggest ten clones account for roughly 18% of the sample.

Findings and caveats that apply to the study as a whole: How much clinical and demographic metadata was included differed by source and by participant, and the metadata was provided uncurated.

Rearrangement joined TRBV7-9 to TRBJ1-3, with the D gene not clear enough to name. This clonotype was sampled from a man aged 80 or over in a cohort sampled during active COVID-19. Sequenced input: peripheral blood. The CDR3 region reads CASSPGNEGNTIYF. The sequenced DNA: TGTGCCAGCAGCCCCGGGAACGAAGGAAACACCATATATTTT.